This T cell receptor beta chain is from a study of T-cell reconstitution after alpha-beta-depleted transplantation in children. This sample's TCRbeta library carried unique molecular identifier barcodes. TCRdb recomputed calls from the PCR reads with MiXCR, one row per CDR3 protein. The sample carries 250,000 to 300,000 distinct CDR3 sequences, more than 9% recorded once. CDR1 DFQATT and CDR2 SNEGSKA come from the germline V gene (reference sequence). V shed 2 bases and J shed 0 bases, with 8 bases lying between them. CDR3 length: 13 amino acids. V usage is TRBV20-1 and J usage is TRBJ2-7, with D hard to call. The sample was PBMCs from the stem cell graft donor, taken from the stem cell graft. This sequence was found in a human donor who donated a stem cell graft to a child with SCID. The CDR3 region has the DNA TGCAGTGCTAGACCAGCCAGCTCCTACGAGCAGTACTTC. It codes for CSARPASSYEQYF.